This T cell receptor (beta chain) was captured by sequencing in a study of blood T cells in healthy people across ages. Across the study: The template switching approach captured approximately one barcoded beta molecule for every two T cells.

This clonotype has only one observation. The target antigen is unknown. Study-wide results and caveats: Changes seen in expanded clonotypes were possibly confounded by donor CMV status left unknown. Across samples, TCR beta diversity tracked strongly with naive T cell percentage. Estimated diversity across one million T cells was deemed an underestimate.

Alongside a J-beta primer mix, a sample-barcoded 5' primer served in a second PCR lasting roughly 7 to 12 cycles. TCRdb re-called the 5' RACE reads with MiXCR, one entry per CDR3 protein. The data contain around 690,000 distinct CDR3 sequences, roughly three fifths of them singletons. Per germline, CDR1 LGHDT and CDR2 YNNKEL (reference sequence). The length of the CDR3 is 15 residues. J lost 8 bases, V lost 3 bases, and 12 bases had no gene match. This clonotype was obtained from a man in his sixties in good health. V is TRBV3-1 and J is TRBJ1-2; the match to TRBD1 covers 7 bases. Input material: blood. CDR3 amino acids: CASSHRDSPYRGYTF. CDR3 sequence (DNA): TGTGCCAGCAGCCACAGGGACAGCCCCTATCGGGGCTACACCTTC.